The 18 T cell receptor beta chains below all came from one sample that was sequenced in a study of blood T cell repertoires in COVID-19. Clones were sequenced by immunoSEQ multiplex PCR, and TCRdb holds only the in-frame ones, with some missing. The repertoire has roughly 150,000 clones, about 85% of them found once; the top ten carry around 5%. Source material: peripheral blood. These receptors all stem from a woman aged 45 to 65 with COVID-19, enrolled during active disease.

The chain carries TRBV19 and TRBJ2-1, with 7 bases fitting TRBD1. This CDR3 has 12 amino acids. V lost 5 bases and J lost 8; bases outside the gene matches: 3. CDR1 and CDR2 from the germline V gene are LNHDA and SQIVND (reference sequence). The CDR3 nucleotides read TGTGCCAGTAGTGACACAGGGGATGAGCAGTTCTTC. It codes for CASSDTGDEQFF.

V is TRBV19 and J is TRBJ2-5; 12 nucleotides line up with TRBD2. This CDR3 is built from 16 residues. The germline V gene encodes CDR1 LNHDA and CDR2 SQIVND (reference sequence). Losses at the gene ends were 2 bases for V and 2 bases for J; bases not matched to a gene: 3. Here the CDR3 reads CASSIYLAGGQETQYF. The CDR3 DNA reads TGTGCCAGTAGTATATATCTAGCGGGGGGGCAAGAGACCCAGTACTTC.

This clone showed up just once. This sequence joins TRBV7-2 and TRBJ2-7, with 14 bases that match TRBD2. Trimming took 6 bases from V and 3 from J; bases not matched to a gene: 16. There are 19 residues in the CDR3. Germline V gene data show CDR1 as SGHTA and CDR2 as FQGNSA. CDR3 sequence reads: CASRIRGTSGGGRGYEQYF. The DNA for the CDR3 is TGTGCCAGCAGGATCCGAGGGACTAGCGGGGGTGGAAGGGGCTACGAGCAGTACTTC.

The chain couples TRBV30 to TRBJ2-1, with 10 bases matching TRBD2. Germline CDR1 is GTSNPN and CDR2 is SVGIG (reference sequence). The CDR3 spans 13 residues. V shed 4 bases, J shed 9 bases, and the junction held 6 bases outside the gene matches. The CDR3: CAWKAGGIGEQFF. The CDR3 DNA reads TGTGCCTGGAAAGCGGGGGGGATCGGTGAGCAGTTCTTC.

This chain uses TRBV3-1 (or the pseudogene TRBV3-2) with TRBJ2-1; 8 nucleotides line up with TRBD1. The CDR3 has 14 residues. With V trimmed by 4 bases and J by 7 bases, 6 bases remained unmatched. The germline V gene has CDR1 LGHDT and CDR2 YNNKEL (reference sequence). This CDR3 reads CASSPGQGWNEQFF. The DNA for the CDR3 is TGTGCCAGCAGCCCTGGACAGGGTTGGAATGAGCAGTTCTTC.

This sequence joins TRBV6-1 and TRBJ2-7; 7 nucleotides match TRBD2. V lost 3 bases and J lost 4; bases outside the gene matches: 6. The CDR3 totals 14 residues. Per the germline V gene, CDR1 is MNHNS and CDR2 is SASEGT. The CDR3 DNA reads TGTGCCAGCAGTGATTTGTCGCGGGGGTACGAGCAGTACTTC. Protein product: CASSDLSRGYEQYF.

The gene calls are TRBV10-3 and TRBJ2-3; TRBD1 agrees at 7 bases. The CDR3 is 16 amino acids. Germline V gene lookup returns CDR1 ENHRY and CDR2 SYGVKD. Germline trimming cut 3 bases from V and 4 bases from J; bases unmatched to any gene: 10. In DNA, the CDR3 is TGTGCCATCAGTGACCAAGGGGGCTCTGGGGCAGATACGCAGTATTTT. As protein: CAISDQGGSGADTQYF.

The V and J genes are TRBV6-2 or TRBV6-3 and TRBJ2-7; a possible D gene is TRBD1 (6 bases). The ends were cut back, 4 bases at V and 2 bases at J, with 9 bases in the middle. The germline CDR1 and CDR2 sequences are MNHEY and SVGEGT. The CDR3 covers 13 residues. The CDR3 sequence is CASSWDTTYEQYF. The CDR3 DNA follows: TGTGCCAGCAGTTGGGACACCACCTACGAGCAGTACTTC.

The chain has TRBV5-6 and TRBJ1-5; D ambiguous. Trimming shortened V by 0 bases and J by 3 bases, and 13 bases separated the two germline ends. Germline-derived CDR1 and CDR2 are SGHDT and YYEEEE. The CDR3 extends over 16 amino acids. The CDR3 region is CASSLAGSGINQPQHF. In DNA, the CDR3 is TGTGCCAGCAGCTTGGCGGGGTCAGGCATCAATCAGCCCCAGCATTTT.

The chain is built from TRBV9 and TRBJ1-2, with 7 bases that match TRBD1. Germline values: CDR1 SGDLS, CDR2 YYNGEE. The CDR3 is 18 amino acids. Losses at the gene ends were 0 bases for V and 4 bases for J; bases not matched to a gene: 15. The CDR3 DNA reads as TGTGCCAGCAGCGTAGGACCATTACCGGGACAGTTAGCCTATGGCTACACCTTC. Protein: CASSVGPLPGQLAYGYTF.

This sequence joins TRBV3-1 (or the pseudogene TRBV3-2) and TRBJ2-7, with TRBD1 matching over 8 bases. Germline assignment: CDR1 LGHDT and CDR2 YNNKEL (reference sequence). J gave up 3 bases and V 4 bases, and 5 bases lay outside the gene matches. This CDR3 region has 14 residues. CDR3 bases: TGTGCCAGCAGCCTCGACAGGGGTGGCTACGAGCAGTACTTC. As protein: CASSLDRGGYEQYF.

The J gene is TRBJ2-2, the V gene TRBV11-1, with 12 bases matching TRBD2. This CDR3 spans 16 amino acids. The germline V gene encodes CDR1 SGHAT and CDR2 FQDESV (reference sequence). V gave up 7 bases and J gave up 3 bases; unmatched junction bases: 6. Here the CDR3 reads CASTLGLAGHTGELFF. The CDR3 DNA reads TGTGCCAGCACCCTGGGACTAGCGGGTCACACCGGGGAGCTGTTTTTT. The variable domain in full, completed from reference TRBV11-1 and TRBJ2-2, reads EAEVAQSPRYKITEKSQAVAFWCDPISGHATLYWYRQILGQGPELLVQFQDESVVDDSQLPKDRFSAERLKGVDSTLKIQPAELGDSAMYLCASTLGLAGHTGELFFGEGSRLTVL.

This clone was counted only a few times. The J gene is TRBJ1-5, the V gene TRBV5-1; TRBD1 might be the D (5 bases). V lost 5 bases, J lost 3 bases, and 18 bases lay in between. Per germline, CDR1 SGHRS and CDR2 YFSETQ. The CDR3 runs 16 residues. The CDR3 sequence: CASRVTRANYNQPQHF. The CDR3 DNA reads as TGCGCCAGCAGGGTTACCAGGGCGAATTACAATCAGCCCCAGCATTTT.

This rearrangement joins TRBV6-2 or TRBV6-3 to TRBJ2-7, with 9 bases identical to TRBD1. Germline lookup yields CDR1 MNHEY and CDR2 SVGEGT. The ends lost 5 bases at V and 5 bases at J; junction bases unmatched: 7. The CDR3 has 14 amino acids. The CDR3 DNA reads TGTGCCAGCAGTCCCCGGGACAGGGTCCACGAGCAGTACTTC. Protein sequence: CASSPRDRVHEQYF.

The gene calls are TRBV30 and TRBJ1-1; D not certain. Germline lookup yields CDR1 GTSNPN and CDR2 SVGIG (reference sequence). V lost 0 bases, J lost 2 bases, and 10 bases lay in between. CDR3 size: 14 residues. The CDR3 DNA is TGTGCCTGGAGTGTACCGGACTACAACACTGAAGCTTTCTTT. It encodes CAWSVPDYNTEAFF.

The CDR3 region has the DNA TGTGCCAGTAGTATTAACCCGACAGAATATCAGCCCCAGCATTTT. Translation gives CASSINPTEYQPQHF. The chain employs TRBV19 and TRBJ1-5; TRBD1 is a possible D gene (5 bases). This CDR3 is 15 amino acids long. Germline V gene data show CDR1 as LNHDA and CDR2 as SQIVND (reference sequence). V lost 3 bases, J lost 5 bases, and 14 bases lay in between.

The chain joins TRBV5-6 to TRBJ2-1, with 7 bases that match TRBD1. Germline loops: CDR1 SGHDT, CDR2 YYEEEE. Trimming cost V 6 bases and J 5 bases; bases outside gene matches: 11. CDR3 length: 15 residues. CDR3 coding DNA: TGTGCCAGCACCAAGGGGGCAGCTTCCCACAATGAGCAGTTCTTC. As protein: CASTKGAASHNEQFF.

The chain joins TRBV10-3 to TRBJ1-1, with 10 bases fitting TRBD1. Losses at the gene ends were 4 bases for V and 3 bases for J; bases not matched to a gene: 8. CDR1 ENHRY and CDR2 SYGVKD come from the germline V gene. The CDR3 is 16 amino acids. CDR3 loop: CAISAGQGGLHTEAFF. The CDR3 region has the DNA TGTGCCATCAGTGCTGGACAGGGGGGTTTACACACTGAAGCTTTCTTT.